A selection of T cell receptor beta chains follows, all from one sample in a study of blood T cells in healthy people across ages. TCRdb passed the 5' RACE reads through MiXCR, listing each CDR3 protein once. The sample consists of about 1.1 million distinct CDR3 sequences, around two fifths of them appearing once. Sequencing input: blood. All receptors derive from a man in his late teens or twenties in good health. The CDR3 runs from the conserved cysteine through the conserved F or W. D genes are given only for firm matches. Size is omitted from some rows. Given values are once, few, many or a class for expanded clones.

j_gene,v_gene,abundance,d_gene,CDR3nt,CDR3aa
TRBJ1-5,TRBV12-3/TRBV12-4,few,.,TGTGCCAGCACCCGATCCGGCGGCCCCAATCAGCCCCAGCATTTT,CASTRSGGPNQPQHF
TRBJ1-5,TRBV20-1,few,.,TGCAGTGCTAGAGATCGGGGGGGCAATCAGCCCCAGCATTTT,CSARDRGGNQPQHF
TRBJ1-1,TRBV20-1,.,.,TGCAGTGCTAGAGCCTTTGGACGGGAGAACACTGAAGCTTTCTTT,CSARAFGRENTEAFF
TRBJ1-4,TRBV7-9,.,TRBD1,TGTGCCAGCAGCCCCAGGGGGATGGGGGACGAAAAACTGTTTTTT,CASSPRGMGDEKLFF
TRBJ1-1,TRBV20-1,.,.,TGCAGTGCTCGTAAAGTCGCGAACACTGAAGCTTTCTTT,CSARKVANTEAFF
TRBJ1-4,TRBV29-1,.,.,TGCAGCGTTGGTTGGGACCTCGGTGGAAAACTGTTTTTT,CSVGWDLGGKLFF
TRBJ1-1,TRBV18,.,.,TGTGCCAGCTCACCCGCGGGGGGTTCGAACACTGAAGCTTTCTTT,CASSPAGGSNTEAFF
TRBJ1-4,TRBV20-1,few,.,TGCAGTGCCCCTACGAGGAATGAAAAACTGTTTTTT,CSAPTRNEKLFF
TRBJ2-6,TRBV3-1,.,.,TGTGCCAGCAGCTACCGAACAGGCCTCTCTGGGGCCAACGTCCCGACTTTC,CASSYRTGLSGANVPTF
TRBJ2-7,TRBV5-1,few,TRBD2,TGCGCCAGCAGCCCCGTTTCGGCTAGCGGGGAGCAGTACTTC,CASSPVSASGEQYF
TRBJ1-1,TRBV12-3/TRBV12-4,few,TRBD1,TGTGCCAGCAGCCCAGGACAGGGTGGGTACACTGAAGCTTTCTTT,CASSPGQGGYTEAFF
TRBJ2-5,TRBV7-2,.,.,TGTGCCAGCAGCGGAACCTCGGGACTCCTAGAGACCCAGTACTTC,CASSGTSGLLETQYF
TRBJ1-2,TRBV20-1,.,.,TGCAGTGCTAGAAGGACAGAGCTCGGCTATGGCTACACCTTC,CSARRTELGYGYTF
TRBJ1-5,TRBV10-3,.,TRBD1,TGTGCCACCACCGAAACGGAAGACAGGGGATATCAGCCCCAGCATTTT,CATTETEDRGYQPQHF
TRBJ1-4,TRBV5-1,.,.,TGCGCCAGCAGTCCTGGGATTGTCGAAAAACTGTTTTTT,CASSPGIVEKLFF
TRBJ1-6,TRBV27,many,.,TGTGCCAGCAGTCTGCAGGGGAATTCACCCCTCCACTTT,CASSLQGNSPLHF
TRBJ2-1,TRBV14,few,TRBD1,TGTGCCAGCAGCCAACGGACAGGGGGCTTCTACAATGAGCAGTTCTTC,CASSQRTGGFYNEQFF
TRBJ1-4,TRBV3-1,.,.,TGTGCCAGCAGCCAAAGAGGAAATGAAAAACTGTTTTTT,CASSQRGNEKLFF
TRBJ2-5,TRBV27,.,.,TGTGCCAGCACCCGAGGTGGCCAAGAGACCCAGTACTTC,CASTRGGQETQYF
TRBJ1-1,TRBV3-1,.,.,TGTGCCAGCAGCCTTGGGGGACATCTGAACACTGAAGCTTTCTTT,CASSLGGHLNTEAFF
TRBJ1-2,TRBV6-5,few,.,TGTGCCAGCAGTTACTCGAAAACTGGGATCGGGTCTAACTATGGCTACACCTTC,CASSYSKTGIGSNYGYTF
TRBJ1-1,TRBV2,.,.,TGTGCCAGCAGTGAGGGTCCAATCACTGAAGCTTTCTTT,CASSEGPITEAFF
TRBJ2-3,TRBV7-2,.,.,TGTGCCAGCAGCTTACGAGGGGGACCAGACACAGATACGCAGTATTTT,CASSLRGGPDTDTQYF
TRBJ2-7,TRBV4-2,.,TRBD1,TGTGCCAGCAGAAACGGACAGGGGAGCTCCTACGAGCAGTACTTC,CASRNGQGSSYEQYF
TRBJ2-1,TRBV21-1,once,.,TGTGCCAGCAGCAAACCGGGACAGGGGGTTCTGCAAGAGACCCAGTTCTTC,CASSKPGQGVLQETQFF
TRBJ2-5,TRBV20-1,.,.,TGCAGTGCTGGGCGAGGGTCGAGAGAGACCCAGTACTTC,CSAGRGSRETQYF
TRBJ2-1,TRBV3-1,few,TRBD1,TGTGCCAGCAGCCCCCTAAAGTGGGGACAGATCTACAATGAGCAGTTCTTC,CASSPLKWGQIYNEQFF
TRBJ1-6,TRBV5-1,few,.,TGCGCCAGCAGCATGCGACAGGAGGCGAATTCACCCCTCCACTTT,CASSMRQEANSPLHF